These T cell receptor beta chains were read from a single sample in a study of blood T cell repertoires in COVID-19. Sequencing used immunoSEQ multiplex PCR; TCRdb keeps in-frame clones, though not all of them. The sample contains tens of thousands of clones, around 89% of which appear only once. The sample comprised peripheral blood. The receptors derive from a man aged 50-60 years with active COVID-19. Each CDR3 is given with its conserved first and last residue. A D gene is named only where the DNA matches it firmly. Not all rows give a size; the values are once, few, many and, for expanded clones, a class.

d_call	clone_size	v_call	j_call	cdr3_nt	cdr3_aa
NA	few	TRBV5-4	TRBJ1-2	TGTGCCAGCAGCCGGACAGAAGAGTATGGCTACACCTTC	CASSRTEEYGYTF
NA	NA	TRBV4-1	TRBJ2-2	TGCGCCAGCTCCCTGGGGGGAACTAACACCGGGGAGCTGTTTTTT	CASSLGGTNTGELFF
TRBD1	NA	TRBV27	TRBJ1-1	TGTGCCAGCAGTTCCCAGCCCGGGACAGGGAAAACTGAAGCTTTCTTT	CASSSQPGTGKTEAFF
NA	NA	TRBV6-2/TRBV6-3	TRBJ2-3	TGTGCCAGCAGTTACGCTGGTTTCGAAAGCGGCGGTACGCAGTATTTT	CASSYAGFESGGTQYF
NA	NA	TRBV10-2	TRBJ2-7	TGCGCCACCCGACAGTTCTACGAGCAGTACTTC	CATRQFYEQYF
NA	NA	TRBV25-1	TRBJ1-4	TGTGCCAGCAGTGAATCCCCGGGACAAACTAATGAAAAACTGTTTTTT	CASSESPGQTNEKLFF
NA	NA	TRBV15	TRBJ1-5	TGTGCCACCAGCAGAGTGGGAGTACAATACGCCCAGCATTTT	CATSRVGVQYAQHF
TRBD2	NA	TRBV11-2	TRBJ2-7	TGTGCCAGCAGCGTGAGTCGGGGGGGCCTCTACGAGCAGTACTTC	CASSVSRGGLYEQYF
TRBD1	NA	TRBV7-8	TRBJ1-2	TGTGCCAGCAGCTTCGGGACAGCTAACTATGGCTACACCTTC	CASSFGTANYGYTF
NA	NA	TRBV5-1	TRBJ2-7	TGCGCCAGCAGCTTGCGACTAGACCCCTACGAGCAGTACTTC	CASSLRLDPYEQYF
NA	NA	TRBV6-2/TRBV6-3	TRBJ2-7	TGTGCCAGCAGTTACTTCCGGGACAACACCTACGAGCAGTACTTC	CASSYFRDNTYEQYF
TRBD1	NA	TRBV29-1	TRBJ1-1	TGCAGCGTTCCCCGGGACAGGGATAGGAACACTGAAGCTTTCTTT	CSVPRDRDRNTEAFF
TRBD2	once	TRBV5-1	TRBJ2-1	TGCGCCAGCAGTTCGGGACTAGCGGGAACGTACAATGAGCAGTTCTTC	CASSSGLAGTYNEQFF
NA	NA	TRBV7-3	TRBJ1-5	TGTGCCAGCAGCTTGGGAGGGGATAATCAGCCCCAGCATTTT	CASSLGGDNQPQHF
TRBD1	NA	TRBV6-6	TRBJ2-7	TGTGCCAGCAGTTACTCACCGACAGGGAGCACTGAGCAGTACTTC	CASSYSPTGSTEQYF
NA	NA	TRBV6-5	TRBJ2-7	TGTGCCAGCAGCCAGGGTGAGCAGTACTTC	CASSQGEQYF
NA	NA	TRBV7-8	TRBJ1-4	TGTGCCAGCAGCCCGCGCAGCGGGTGGGGTGAAAAACTGTTTTTT	CASSPRSGWGEKLFF
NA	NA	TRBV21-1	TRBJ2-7	TGTGCCAGCAGTCAAAAGGACAGGGGGTGCCAGAACTACTCCTACGAGCAGTACTTC	CASSQKDRGCQNYSYEQYF